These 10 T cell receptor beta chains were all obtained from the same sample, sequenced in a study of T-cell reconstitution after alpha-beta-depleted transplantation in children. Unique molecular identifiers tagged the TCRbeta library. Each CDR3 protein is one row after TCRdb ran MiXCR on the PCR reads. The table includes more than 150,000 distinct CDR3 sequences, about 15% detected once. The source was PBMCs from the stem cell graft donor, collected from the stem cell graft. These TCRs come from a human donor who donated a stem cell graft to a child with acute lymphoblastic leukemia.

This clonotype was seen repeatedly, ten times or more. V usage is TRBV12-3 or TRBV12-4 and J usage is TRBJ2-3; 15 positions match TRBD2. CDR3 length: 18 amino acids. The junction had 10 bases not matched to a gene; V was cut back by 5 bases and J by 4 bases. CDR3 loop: CASSTGTSGRWGPDTQYF. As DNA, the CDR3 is TGTGCCAGCAGTACCGGGACTAGCGGGAGGTGGGGCCCAGATACGCAGTATTTT.

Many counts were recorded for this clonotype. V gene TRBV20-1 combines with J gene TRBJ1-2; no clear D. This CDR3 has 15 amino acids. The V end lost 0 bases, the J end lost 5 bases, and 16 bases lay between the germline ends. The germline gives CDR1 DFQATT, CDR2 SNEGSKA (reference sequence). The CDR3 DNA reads TGCAGTGCTAGAGATCTACAGCCCTCCCCTTATGGCTACACCTTC. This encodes CSARDLQPSPYGYTF.

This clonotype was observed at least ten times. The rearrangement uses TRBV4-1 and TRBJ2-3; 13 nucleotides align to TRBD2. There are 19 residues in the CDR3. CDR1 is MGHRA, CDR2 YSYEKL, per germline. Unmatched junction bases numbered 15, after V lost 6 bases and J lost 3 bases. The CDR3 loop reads CASSPGLAGVYGRTDTQYF. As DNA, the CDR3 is TGCGCCAGCAGTCCTGGACTAGCGGGAGTGTACGGTCGGACAGATACGCAGTATTTT.

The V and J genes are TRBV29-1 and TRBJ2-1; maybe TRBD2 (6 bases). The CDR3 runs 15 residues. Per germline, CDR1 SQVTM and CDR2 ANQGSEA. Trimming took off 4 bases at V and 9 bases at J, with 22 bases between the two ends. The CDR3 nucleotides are TGCAGCGTTGTTCCCTTGACGGGAGATAACATTGAGCAGTTCTTC. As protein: CSVVPLTGDNIEQFF.

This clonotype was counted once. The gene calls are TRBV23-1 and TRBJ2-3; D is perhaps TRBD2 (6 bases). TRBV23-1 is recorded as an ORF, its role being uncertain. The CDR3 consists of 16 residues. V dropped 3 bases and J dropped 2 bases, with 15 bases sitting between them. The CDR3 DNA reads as TGCGCCAGCAGTCATCTGGGACTCCGTAACACAGATACGCAGTATTTT. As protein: CASSHLGLRNTDTQYF.

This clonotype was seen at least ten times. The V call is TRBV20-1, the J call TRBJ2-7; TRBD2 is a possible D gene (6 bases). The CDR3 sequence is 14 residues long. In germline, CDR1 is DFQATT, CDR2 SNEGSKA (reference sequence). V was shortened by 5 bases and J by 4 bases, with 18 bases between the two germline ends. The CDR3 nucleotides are TGCAGTGCTCGGGGGACTGGCTGGCTATACGAGCAGTACTTC. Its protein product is CSARGTGWLYEQYF.

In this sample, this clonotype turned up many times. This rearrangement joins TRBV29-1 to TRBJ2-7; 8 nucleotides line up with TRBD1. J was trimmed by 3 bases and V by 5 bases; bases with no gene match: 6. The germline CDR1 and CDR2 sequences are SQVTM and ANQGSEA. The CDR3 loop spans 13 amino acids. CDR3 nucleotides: TGCAGCGTTTCTGGGACAGGACTCTACGAGCAGTACTTC. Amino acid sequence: CSVSGTGLYEQYF.

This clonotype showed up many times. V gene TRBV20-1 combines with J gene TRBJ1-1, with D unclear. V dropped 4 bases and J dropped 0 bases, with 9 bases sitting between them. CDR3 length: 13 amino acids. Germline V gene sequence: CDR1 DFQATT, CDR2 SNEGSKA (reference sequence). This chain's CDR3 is CSAKMALNTEAFF. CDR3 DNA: TGCAGTGCTAAGATGGCTCTGAACACTGAAGCTTTCTTT.

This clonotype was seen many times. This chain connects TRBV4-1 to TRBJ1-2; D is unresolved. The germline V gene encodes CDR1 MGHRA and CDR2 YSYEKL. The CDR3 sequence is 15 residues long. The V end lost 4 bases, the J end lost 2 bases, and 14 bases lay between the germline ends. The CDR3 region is CASSLRAVGNYGYTF. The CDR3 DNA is TGCGCCAGCAGCCTCCGGGCCGTGGGGAACTATGGCTACACCTTC.

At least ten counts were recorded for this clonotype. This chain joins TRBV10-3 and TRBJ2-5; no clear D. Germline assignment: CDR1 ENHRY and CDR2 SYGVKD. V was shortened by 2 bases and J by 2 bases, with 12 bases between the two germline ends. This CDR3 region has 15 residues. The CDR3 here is CAISEGFGVQETQYF. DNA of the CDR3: TGTGCCATCAGTGAGGGATTTGGAGTTCAAGAGACCCAGTACTTC.